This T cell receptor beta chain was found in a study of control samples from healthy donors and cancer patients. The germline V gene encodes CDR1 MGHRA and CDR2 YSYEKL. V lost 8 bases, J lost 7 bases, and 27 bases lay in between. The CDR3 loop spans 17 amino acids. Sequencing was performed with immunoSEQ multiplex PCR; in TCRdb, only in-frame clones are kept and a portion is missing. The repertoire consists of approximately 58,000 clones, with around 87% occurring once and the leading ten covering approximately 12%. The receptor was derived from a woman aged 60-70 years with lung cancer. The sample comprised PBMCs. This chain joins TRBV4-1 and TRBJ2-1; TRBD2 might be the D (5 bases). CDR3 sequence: CASSHGPAVSTRNEQFF. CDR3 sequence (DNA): TGCGCCAGCTCCCACGGCCCAGCGGTTAGCACTAGGAATGAGCAGTTCTTC.